Below, 10 T cell receptor beta chains from the same sample are listed, as sequenced in a study of cytomegalovirus exposure and HLA in healthy donors. 60 Vbeta and 13 Jbeta primers were used in PCR. The assay was immunoSEQ multiplex PCR, and TCRdb's table has in-frame clones only and misses some. In the table there are 150,000 to 200,000 clones, roughly 84% of which are singletons. Specimen: PBMCs. Every receptor here comes from a boy aged 2 to 9 in good health and CMV-seronegative.

The chain employs TRBV5-6 and TRBJ2-4; 7 bases agree with TRBD1. The V and J ends lost 0 bases and 13 bases, in that order; junction bases with no gene match: 4. The CDR3 consists of 12 residues. The germline CDR1 and CDR2 sequences are SGHDT and YYEEEE. In nucleotides, the CDR3 is TGTGCCAGCAGCTTGGGGACAGGTTTCCAGTACTTC. Translation gives CASSLGTGFQYF.

The chain links TRBV10-3 to TRBJ1-2, with 7 nucleotides matching TRBD1. Germline-derived CDR1 and CDR2 are ENHRY and SYGVKD. V dropped 5 bases and J dropped 7; count of bases not matched to a gene: 4. The CDR3 runs to 12 residues. Here the CDR3 reads CAISRQGRGYTF. CDR3 sequence (DNA): TGTGCCATCAGTCGACAGGGACGTGGCTACACCTTC.

The genes are TRBV14 and TRBJ2-1, with D unresolved. CDR1 is SGHDN and CDR2 is FVKESK in the germline V gene. The CDR3 is made up of 13 amino acids. Between the trimmed V and J ends, which lost 4 bases and 5 bases, there was a span of 9 bases. DNA of the CDR3: TGTGCCAGCAGCCCGAGACTCAACAATGAGCAGTTCTTC. Its protein product is CASSPRLNNEQFF. The complete variable domain, with remaining parts taken from reference TRBV14 and TRBJ2-1, reads EAGVTQFPSHSVIEKGQTVTLRCDPISGHDNLYWYRRVMGKEIKFLLHFVKESKQDESGMPNNRFLAERTGGTYSTLKVQPAELEDSGVYFCASSPRLNNEQFFGPGTRLTVL.

CDR3 nucleotide sequence: TGTGCCAGCAGCCGAAACCACAGGGGCTCTGGAAACACCATATATTTT. This codes for CASSRNHRGSGNTIYF. This chain links TRBV11-2 with TRBJ1-3, with 7 bases fitting TRBD1. This CDR3 region has 16 residues. Germline loops: CDR1 SGHAT, CDR2 FQNNGV. The V and J ends lost 5 bases and 0 bases, in that order; junction bases with no gene match: 7.

This chain uses TRBV5-4 with TRBJ2-5; 9 bases fit TRBD2. J lost 1 base, V lost 0 bases, and 4 bases had no gene match. Looked up from germline, CDR1 is SGHNT and CDR2 is YYREEE (reference sequence). CDR3 length: 16 residues. The CDR3, as DNA: TGTGCCAGCAGCTTGGAACTAGCGGGCACCCAAGAGACCCAGTACTTC. Translation gives CASSLELAGTQETQYF. Looking up the rest from reference TRBV5-4 and TRBJ2-5 gives the full variable domain: ETGVTQSPTHLIKTRGQQVTLRCSSQSGHNTVSWYQQALGQGPQFIFQYYREEENGRGNFPPRFSGLQFPNYSSELNVNALELDDSALYLCASSLELAGTQETQYFGPGTRLLVL.

The chain combines TRBV21-1 with TRBJ2-7; the D call of TRBD2 is as the table states it, not checked on the DNA. TRBV21-1 is a pseudogene locus. The length of the CDR3 is 16 residues. The DNA of the CDR3 is TGTGCCAGCAGCAAAGTCGGAGCGGGGGACTCCTACGAGCAGTACTTC. Translating gives CASSKVGAGDSYEQYF.

The genes are TRBV10-3 and TRBJ2-1; TRBD2 is a possible D gene (5 bases). Germline CDR1 and CDR2: ENHRY and SYGVKD. This CDR3 has 11 amino acids. Deletions cut 10 bases from V and 6 bases from J, with 10 bases between. The CDR3 protein is CASSRGNEQFF. The DNA of the CDR3 is TGTGCCAGCAGCCGGGGCAATGAGCAGTTCTTC.

J is TRBJ1-1 and V is TRBV6-5; D might be TRBD1 (6 bases). Germline loops: CDR1 MNHEY, CDR2 SVGAGI. This CDR3 spans 12 amino acids. Trimming pared 2 bases from V and 11 bases from J, leaving 12 bases between. For the CDR3, the DNA is TGTGCCAGCAGTTACCCGAAGGGGGACGCTTTCTTT. As protein: CASSYPKGDAFF.

This chain links TRBV25-1 with TRBJ2-5; 11 positions match TRBD2. Germline V gives CDR1 MGHDK, CDR2 SYGVNS. V shed 2 bases, J shed 11 bases, and the junction held 7 bases outside the gene matches. The CDR3 runs to 14 residues. This CDR3 is CASSETSGSLFQYF. Here the CDR3 DNA reads TGTGCCAGCAGTGAAACTAGCGGGAGTTTATTTCAGTACTTC.

The chain couples TRBV5-1 to TRBJ2-3; D perhaps matches TRBD2 (7 bases). CDR3 length: 14 residues. The V end was cut by 0 bases, the J end by 6 bases, with 11 bases between. The V gene's germline CDR1 is SGHRS and CDR2 YFSETQ. DNA for the CDR3: TGCGCCAGCAGCTTGGCTGAGGGGGGGGATACGCAGTATTTT. Its protein is CASSLAEGGDTQYF.